This T cell receptor beta chain was sequenced in a study of spatial heterogeneity in lung cancer. On the study more broadly: Raw-read counts averaged over ten per unique TCR and UMI combination.

CDR1 is MNHNY, CDR2 SVGAGI, per germline (reference sequence). Trimming stripped 2 bases from V and 4 bases from J, with 9 bases between. This CDR3 spans 14 amino acids. Sample time point: sample taken at primary tumor resection. Tumor, nontumor lung or frozen PBMC supplied whole RNA, sequenced without sorting. Untreated early-stage non-small cell lung cancer patients, approximately 79 in total, were the donors. TCRdb reanalysed the 5' RACE reads using MiXCR and keeps one entry per CDR3 protein. The sample gives more than 80,000 distinct CDR3 sequences, approximately 12% of which show up once; over 40% is in the top ten. This clonotype was counted a few times.

The sequenced sample was PBMCs, obtained at surgery. This rearrangement joins TRBV6-6 to TRBJ1-5; D is ambiguous. The TCR originated in a male donor with early-stage non-small cell lung cancer. The chain's CDR3 is CASSYGAANQPQHF. CDR3 DNA sequence: TGTGCCAGCAGTTACGGAGCCGCAAATCAGCCCCAGCATTTT.